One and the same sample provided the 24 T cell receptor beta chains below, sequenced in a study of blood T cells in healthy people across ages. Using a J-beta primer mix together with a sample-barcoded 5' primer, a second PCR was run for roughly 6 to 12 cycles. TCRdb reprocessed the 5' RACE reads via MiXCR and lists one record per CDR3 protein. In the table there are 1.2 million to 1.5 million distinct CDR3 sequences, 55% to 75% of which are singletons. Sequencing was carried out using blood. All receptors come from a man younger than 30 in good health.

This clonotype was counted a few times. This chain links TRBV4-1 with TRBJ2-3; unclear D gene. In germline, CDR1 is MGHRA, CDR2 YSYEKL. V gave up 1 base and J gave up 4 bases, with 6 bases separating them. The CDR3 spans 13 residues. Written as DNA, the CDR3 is TGCGCCAGCAGCCAAGTTAGCCCAGATACGCAGTATTTT. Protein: CASSQVSPDTQYF.

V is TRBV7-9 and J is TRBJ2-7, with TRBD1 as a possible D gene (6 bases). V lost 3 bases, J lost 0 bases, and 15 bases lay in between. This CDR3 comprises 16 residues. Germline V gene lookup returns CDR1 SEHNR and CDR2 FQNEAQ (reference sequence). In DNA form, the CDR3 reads TGTGCCAGCAGCTTTTTGCAGGGGATGGGCTCCTACGAGCAGTACTTC. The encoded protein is CASSFLQGMGSYEQYF. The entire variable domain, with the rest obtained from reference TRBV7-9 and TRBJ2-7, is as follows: DTGVSQNPRHKITKRGQNVTFRCDPISEHNRLYWYRQTLGQGPEFLTYFQNEAQLEKSRLLSDRFSAERPKGSFSTLEIQRTEQGDSAMYLCASSFLQGMGSYEQYFGPGTRLTVT.

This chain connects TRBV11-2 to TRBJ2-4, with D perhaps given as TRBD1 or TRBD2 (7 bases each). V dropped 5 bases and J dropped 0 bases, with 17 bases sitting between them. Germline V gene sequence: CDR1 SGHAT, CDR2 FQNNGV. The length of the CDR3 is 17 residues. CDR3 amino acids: CASSPSGTVLAKNIQYF. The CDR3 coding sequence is TGTGCCAGCAGCCCCAGCGGGACAGTACTAGCCAAAAACATTCAGTACTTC.

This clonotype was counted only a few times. The CDR3 region has the DNA TGCAGCGTTGAGGCAGGGGAAACCTACGAGCAGTACTTC. As protein: CSVEAGETYEQYF. The V gene is TRBV29-1, the J gene TRBJ2-7; perhaps TRBD1 as D (6 bases). This CDR3 comprises 13 residues. Trimming took off 3 bases at V and 2 bases at J, with 11 bases between the two ends. CDR1 SQVTM and CDR2 ANQGSEA come from the germline V gene.

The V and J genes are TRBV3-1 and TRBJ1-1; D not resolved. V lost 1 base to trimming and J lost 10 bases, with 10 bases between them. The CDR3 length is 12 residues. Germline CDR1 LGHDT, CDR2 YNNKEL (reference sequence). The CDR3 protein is CASSQGPPRAFF. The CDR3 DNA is TGTGCCAGCAGCCAAGGCCCCCCCCGAGCTTTCTTT.

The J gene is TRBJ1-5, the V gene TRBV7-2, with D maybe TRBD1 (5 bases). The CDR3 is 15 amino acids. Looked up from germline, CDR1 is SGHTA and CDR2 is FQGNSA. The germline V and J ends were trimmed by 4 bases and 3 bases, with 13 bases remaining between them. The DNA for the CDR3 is TGTGCCAGCAGCTCGGGGCTCGGTTACAATCAGCCCCAGCATTTT. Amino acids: CASSSGLGYNQPQHF.

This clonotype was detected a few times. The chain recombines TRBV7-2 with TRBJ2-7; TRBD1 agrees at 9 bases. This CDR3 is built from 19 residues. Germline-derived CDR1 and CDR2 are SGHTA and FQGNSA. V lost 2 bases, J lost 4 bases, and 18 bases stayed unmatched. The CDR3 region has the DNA TGTGCCAGCAGCTTAAGGGCCGGGACAGGGACCCCATATGGGTACGAGCAGTACTTC. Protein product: CASSLRAGTGTPYGYEQYF.

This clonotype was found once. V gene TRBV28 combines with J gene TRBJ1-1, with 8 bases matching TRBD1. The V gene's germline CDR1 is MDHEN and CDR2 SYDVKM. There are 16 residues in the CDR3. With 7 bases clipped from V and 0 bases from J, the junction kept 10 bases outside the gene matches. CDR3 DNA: TGTGCCAGCACCCTCCCGACAGGGGTTTTGAACACTGAAGCTTTCTTT. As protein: CASTLPTGVLNTEAFF.

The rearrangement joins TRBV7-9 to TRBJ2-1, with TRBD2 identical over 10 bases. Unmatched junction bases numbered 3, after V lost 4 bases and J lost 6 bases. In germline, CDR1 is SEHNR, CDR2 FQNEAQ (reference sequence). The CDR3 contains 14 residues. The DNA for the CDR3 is TGTGCCAGCAGCTCTGGACTAGCGGCCAATGAGCAGTTCTTC. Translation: CASSSGLAANEQFF.

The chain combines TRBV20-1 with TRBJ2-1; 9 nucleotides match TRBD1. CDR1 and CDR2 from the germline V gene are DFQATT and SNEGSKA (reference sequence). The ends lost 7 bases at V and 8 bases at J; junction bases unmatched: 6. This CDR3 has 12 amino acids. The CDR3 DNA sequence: TGCAGTGGGGACAGGGCAATTGATGAGCAGTTCTTC. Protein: CSGDRAIDEQFF.

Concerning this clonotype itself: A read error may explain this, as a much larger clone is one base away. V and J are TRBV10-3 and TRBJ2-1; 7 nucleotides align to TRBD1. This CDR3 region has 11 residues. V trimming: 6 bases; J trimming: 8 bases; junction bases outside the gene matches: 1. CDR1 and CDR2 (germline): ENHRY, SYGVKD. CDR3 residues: CAISQGDEQFF. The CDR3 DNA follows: TGTGCCATCAGCCAGGGGGATGAGCAGTTCTTC.

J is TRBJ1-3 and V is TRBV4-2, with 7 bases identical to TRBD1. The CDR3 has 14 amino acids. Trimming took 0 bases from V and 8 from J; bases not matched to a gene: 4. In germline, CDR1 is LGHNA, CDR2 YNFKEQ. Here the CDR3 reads CASSQDTGADTIYF. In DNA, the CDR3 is TGTGCCAGCAGCCAAGATACAGGGGCAGACACCATATATTTT.

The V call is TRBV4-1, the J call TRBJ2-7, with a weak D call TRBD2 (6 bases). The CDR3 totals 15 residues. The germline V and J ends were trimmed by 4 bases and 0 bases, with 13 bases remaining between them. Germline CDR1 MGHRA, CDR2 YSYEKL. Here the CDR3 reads CASSPPGAVSYEQYF. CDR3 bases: TGCGCCAGCAGCCCCCCGGGAGCGGTCTCCTACGAGCAGTACTTC.

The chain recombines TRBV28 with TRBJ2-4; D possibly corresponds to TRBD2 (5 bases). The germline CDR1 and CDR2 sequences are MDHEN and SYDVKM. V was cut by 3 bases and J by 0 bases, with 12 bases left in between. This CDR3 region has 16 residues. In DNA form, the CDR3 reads TGTGCCAGCAGTTTGGTGCTAGCACTAGCCAAAAACATTCAGTACTTC. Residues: CASSLVLALAKNIQYF.

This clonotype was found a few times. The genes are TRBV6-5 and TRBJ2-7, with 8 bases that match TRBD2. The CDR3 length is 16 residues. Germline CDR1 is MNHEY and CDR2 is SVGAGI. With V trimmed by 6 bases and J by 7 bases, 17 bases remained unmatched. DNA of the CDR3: TGTGCCAGCAGCGACCGGGTCTACTCACCGGGAGGGGAGCAGTACTTC. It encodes CASSDRVYSPGGEQYF.

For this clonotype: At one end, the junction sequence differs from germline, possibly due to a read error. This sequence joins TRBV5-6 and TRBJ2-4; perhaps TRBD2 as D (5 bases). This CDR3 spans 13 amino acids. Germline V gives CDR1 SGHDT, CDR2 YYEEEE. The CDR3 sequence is CTSSSAGENIQYF. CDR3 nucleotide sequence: TGTACCAGCAGCTCGGCGGGTGAAAACATTCAGTACTTC.

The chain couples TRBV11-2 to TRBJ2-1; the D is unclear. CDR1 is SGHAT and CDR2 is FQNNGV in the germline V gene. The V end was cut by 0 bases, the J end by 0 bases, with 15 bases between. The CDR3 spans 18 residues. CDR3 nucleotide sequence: TGTGCCAGCAGCTTAGATGGATTTAGGATAGGCTCCTACAATGAGCAGTTCTTC. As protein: CASSLDGFRIGSYNEQFF. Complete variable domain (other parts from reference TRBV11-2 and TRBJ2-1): EAGVAQSPRYKIIEKRQSVAFWCNPISGHATLYWYQQILGQGPKLLIQFQNNGVVDDSQLPKDRFSAERLKGVDSTLKIQPAKLEDSAVYLCASSLDGFRIGSYNEQFFGPGTRLTVL.

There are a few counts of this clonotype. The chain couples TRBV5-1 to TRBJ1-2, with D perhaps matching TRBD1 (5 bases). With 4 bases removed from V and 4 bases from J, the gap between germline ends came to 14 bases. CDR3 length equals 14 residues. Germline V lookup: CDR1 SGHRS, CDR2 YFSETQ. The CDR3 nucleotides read TGCGCCAGCAGCCCGGACACCCTGATCTATGGCTACACCTTC. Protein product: CASSPDTLIYGYTF.

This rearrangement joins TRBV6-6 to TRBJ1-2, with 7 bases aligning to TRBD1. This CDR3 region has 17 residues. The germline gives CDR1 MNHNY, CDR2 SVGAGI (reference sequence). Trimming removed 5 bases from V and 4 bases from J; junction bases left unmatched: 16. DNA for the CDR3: TGTGCCAGCAGTCAAAACCAAAACAGGGGCGACACCTATGGCTACACCTTC. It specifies CASSQNQNRGDTYGYTF.

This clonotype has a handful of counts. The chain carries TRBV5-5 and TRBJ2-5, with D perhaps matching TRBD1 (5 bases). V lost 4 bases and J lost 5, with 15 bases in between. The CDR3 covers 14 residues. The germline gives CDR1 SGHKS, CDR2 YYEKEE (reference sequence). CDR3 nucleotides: TGTGCCAGCAGCCAGGGCCAAAGGGTGGAGACCCAGTACTTC. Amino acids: CASSQGQRVETQYF.

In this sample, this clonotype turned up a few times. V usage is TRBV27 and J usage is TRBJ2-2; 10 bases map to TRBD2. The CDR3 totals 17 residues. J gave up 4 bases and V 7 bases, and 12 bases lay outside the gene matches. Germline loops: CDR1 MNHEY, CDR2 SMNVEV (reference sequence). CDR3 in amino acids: CASTSSAGGPVTGELFF. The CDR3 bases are TGTGCCAGCACTTCTTCAGCGGGGGGGCCGGTCACCGGGGAGCTGTTTTTT.

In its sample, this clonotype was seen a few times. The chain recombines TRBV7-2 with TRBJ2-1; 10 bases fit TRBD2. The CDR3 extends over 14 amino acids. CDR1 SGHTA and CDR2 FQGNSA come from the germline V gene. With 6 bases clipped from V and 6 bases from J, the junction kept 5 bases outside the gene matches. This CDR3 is CASSRLAGVNEQFF. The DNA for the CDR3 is TGTGCCAGCAGTCGCCTAGCGGGAGTCAATGAGCAGTTCTTC.

CDR3 bases: TGCGCCAGCAGCCAAGGCCGTTCTCGGGAGGGCCCAGAGACCCAGTACTTC. Residues: CASSQGRSREGPETQYF. The V gene is TRBV4-1, the J gene TRBJ2-5, with TRBD2 matching 8 bases. Germline lookup yields CDR1 MGHRA and CDR2 YSYEKL. The CDR3 length is 17 residues. V lost 1 base to trimming and J lost 4 bases; unmatched junction nucleotides: 11.

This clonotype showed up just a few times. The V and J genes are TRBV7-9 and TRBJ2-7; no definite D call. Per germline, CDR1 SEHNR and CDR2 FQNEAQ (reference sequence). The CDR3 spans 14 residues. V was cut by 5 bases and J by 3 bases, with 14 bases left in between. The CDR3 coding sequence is TGTGCCAGCAGCGTTAGCTATGGGGTCTACGAGCAGTACTTC. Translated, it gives CASSVSYGVYEQYF.